These T cell receptor beta chains were read from a single sample in a study of blood T cells in healthy people across ages. Via MiXCR, TCRdb re-called the 5' RACE reads, giving one row per CDR3 protein. This repertoire shows 800,000 to 1,300,000 distinct CDR3 sequences, about 25% found once; its top ten account for less than 0.85%. The data were also submitted as part of a second study, on T cells of mothers and their children.

The specimen was blood. The receptors were gathered from a girl aged 2-15 years in good health. Each CDR3 is given with its conserved first and last residue. Fields, in order: D gene, V gene, J gene, CDR3 protein. D genes are given only for firm matches.

d_call: .; v_call: TRBV10-3; j_call: TRBJ2-2; cdr3_aa: CAISPPMNTGELFF
d_call: .; v_call: TRBV6-2/TRBV6-3; j_call: TRBJ1-1; cdr3_aa: CASSYYSSTEAFF
d_call: .; v_call: TRBV27; j_call: TRBJ1-6; cdr3_aa: CASTQVNSPLHF
d_call: .; v_call: TRBV2; j_call: TRBJ1-1; cdr3_aa: CASSPYPGNTEAFF
d_call: .; v_call: TRBV4-1; j_call: TRBJ2-7; cdr3_aa: CASSSLGIFSYEQYF
d_call: .; v_call: TRBV29-1; j_call: TRBJ1-1; cdr3_aa: CSARQSLEAFF
d_call: TRBD1; v_call: TRBV2; j_call: TRBJ2-1; cdr3_aa: CASSERSSVGQGSHEQFF
d_call: .; v_call: TRBV6-1; j_call: TRBJ1-5; cdr3_aa: CASSDSPYQPQHF
d_call: .; v_call: TRBV7-6; j_call: TRBJ2-5; cdr3_aa: CASSPLRQESQYF
d_call: .; v_call: TRBV9; j_call: TRBJ1-6; cdr3_aa: CASSFSEEQLNSPLHF
d_call: .; v_call: TRBV7-9; j_call: TRBJ2-7; cdr3_aa: CASSSGGGRANVDEQYF
d_call: TRBD1; v_call: TRBV7-9; j_call: TRBJ1-2; cdr3_aa: CASSLGAGGAQGYTF
d_call: .; v_call: TRBV4-2; j_call: TRBJ2-5; cdr3_aa: CASRASSQETQYF
d_call: .; v_call: TRBV12-3/TRBV12-4; j_call: .; cdr3_aa: CASSSLKEAIYEQYF